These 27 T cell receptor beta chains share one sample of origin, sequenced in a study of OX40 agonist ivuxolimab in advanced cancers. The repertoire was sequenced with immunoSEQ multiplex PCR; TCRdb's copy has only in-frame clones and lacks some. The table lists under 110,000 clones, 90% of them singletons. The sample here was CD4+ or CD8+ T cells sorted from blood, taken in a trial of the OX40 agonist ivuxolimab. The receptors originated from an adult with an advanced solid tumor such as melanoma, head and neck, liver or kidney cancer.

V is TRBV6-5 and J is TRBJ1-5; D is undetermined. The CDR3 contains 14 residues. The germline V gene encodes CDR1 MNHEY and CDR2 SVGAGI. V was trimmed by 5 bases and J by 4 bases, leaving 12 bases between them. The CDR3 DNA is TGTGCCAGCAGTGGAACGGGGATAAATCAGCCCCAGCATTTT. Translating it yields CASSGTGINQPQHF.

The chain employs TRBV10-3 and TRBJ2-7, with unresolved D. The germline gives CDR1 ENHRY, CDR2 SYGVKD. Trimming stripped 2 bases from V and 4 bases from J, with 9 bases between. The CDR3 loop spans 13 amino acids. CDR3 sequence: CAISEQIGYEQYF. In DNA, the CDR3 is TGTGCCATCAGTGAGCAGATAGGGTACGAGCAGTACTTC.

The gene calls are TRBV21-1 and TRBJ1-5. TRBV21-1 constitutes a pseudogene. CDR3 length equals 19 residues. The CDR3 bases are TGTGCCAGCACCACTTCACGGGAGGGGGAATGCTCTAGCAATCAGCCCCAGCATTTT. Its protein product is CASTTSREGECSSNQPQHF.

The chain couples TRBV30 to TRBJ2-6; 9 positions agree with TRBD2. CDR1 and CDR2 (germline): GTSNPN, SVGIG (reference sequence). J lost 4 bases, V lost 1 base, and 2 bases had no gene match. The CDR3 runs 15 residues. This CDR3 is CAWSGGGAGANVLTF. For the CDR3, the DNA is TGTGCCTGGAGTGGCGGGGGGGCCGGGGCCAACGTCCTGACTTTC.

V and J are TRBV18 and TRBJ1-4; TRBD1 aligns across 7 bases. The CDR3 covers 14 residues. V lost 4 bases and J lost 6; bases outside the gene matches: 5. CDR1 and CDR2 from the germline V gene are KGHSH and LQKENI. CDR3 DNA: TGTGCCAGCTCACTACAGGGGAGCTATGAAAAACTGTTTTTT. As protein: CASSLQGSYEKLFF.

CDR3 nucleotides: TGCGCCAGCAGCCAAGTGGGGCTAGGGGGGGATACGCAGTATTTT. Its protein is CASSQVGLGGDTQYF. The V gene is TRBV4-3, the J gene TRBJ2-3, with D perhaps given as TRBD1 or TRBD2 (6 bases each). Germline loops: CDR1 LGHNA, CDR2 YSLEER. Trimming removed 1 base at V and 6 bases at J, with 14 bases between. This CDR3 spans 15 amino acids.

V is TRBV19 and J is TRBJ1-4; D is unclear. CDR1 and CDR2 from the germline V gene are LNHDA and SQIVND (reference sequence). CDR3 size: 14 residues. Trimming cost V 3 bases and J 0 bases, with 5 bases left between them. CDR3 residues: CASSIGSTNEKLFF. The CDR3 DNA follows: TGTGCCAGTAGTATCGGGTCAACTAATGAAAAACTGTTTTTT. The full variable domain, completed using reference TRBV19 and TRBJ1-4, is DGGITQSPKYLFRKEGQNVTLSCEQNLNHDAMYWYRQDPGQGLRLIYYSQIVNDFQKGDIAEGYSVSREKKESFPLTVTSAQKNPTAFYLCASSIGSTNEKLFFGSGTQLSVL.

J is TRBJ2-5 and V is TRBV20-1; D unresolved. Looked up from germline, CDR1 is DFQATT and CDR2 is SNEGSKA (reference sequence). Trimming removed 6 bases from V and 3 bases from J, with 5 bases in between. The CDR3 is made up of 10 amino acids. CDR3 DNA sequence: TGCAGTGCCCTAAAAGAGACCCAGTACTTC. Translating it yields CSALKETQYF.

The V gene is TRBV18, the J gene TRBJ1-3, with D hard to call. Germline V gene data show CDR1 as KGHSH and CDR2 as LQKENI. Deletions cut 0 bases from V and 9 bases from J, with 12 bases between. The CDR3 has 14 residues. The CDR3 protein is CASSPPGGQSTIYF. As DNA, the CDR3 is TGTGCCAGCTCACCACCGGGCGGGCAAAGCACCATATATTTT.

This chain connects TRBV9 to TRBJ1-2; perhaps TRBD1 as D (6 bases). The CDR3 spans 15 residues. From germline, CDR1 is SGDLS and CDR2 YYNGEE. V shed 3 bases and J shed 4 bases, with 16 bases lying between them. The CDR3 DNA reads TGTGCCAGCAGCGATTTGGTAACAGGGTCCTATGGCTACACCTTC. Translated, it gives CASSDLVTGSYGYTF. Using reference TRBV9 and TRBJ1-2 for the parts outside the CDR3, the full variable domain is DSGVTQTPKHLITATGQRVTLRCSPRSGDLSVYWYQQSLDQGLQFLIQYYNGEERAKGNILERFSAQQFPDLHSELNLSSLELGDSALYFCASSDLVTGSYGYTFGSGTRLTVV.

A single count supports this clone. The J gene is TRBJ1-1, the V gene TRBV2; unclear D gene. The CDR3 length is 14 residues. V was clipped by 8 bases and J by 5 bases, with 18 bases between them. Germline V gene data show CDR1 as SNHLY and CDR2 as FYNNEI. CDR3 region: CASGFPAVRTEAFF. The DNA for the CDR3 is TGTGCCAGCGGATTCCCAGCGGTGAGGACTGAAGCTTTCTTT.

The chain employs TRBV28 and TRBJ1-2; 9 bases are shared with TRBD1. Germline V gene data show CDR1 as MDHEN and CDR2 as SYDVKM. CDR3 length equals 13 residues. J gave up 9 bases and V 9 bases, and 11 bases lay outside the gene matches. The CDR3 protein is CASYDRGAGSYTF. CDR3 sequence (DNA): TGTGCCAGTTACGACAGGGGGGCGGGCAGCTACACCTTC.

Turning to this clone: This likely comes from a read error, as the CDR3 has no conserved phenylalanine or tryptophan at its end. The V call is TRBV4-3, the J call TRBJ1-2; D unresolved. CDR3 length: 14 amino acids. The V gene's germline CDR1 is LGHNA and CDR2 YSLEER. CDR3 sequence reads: CTSSQAVGGYGYTL. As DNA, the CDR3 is TGCACCAGCAGCCAAGCTGTGGGCGGCTATGGCTACACCCTC.

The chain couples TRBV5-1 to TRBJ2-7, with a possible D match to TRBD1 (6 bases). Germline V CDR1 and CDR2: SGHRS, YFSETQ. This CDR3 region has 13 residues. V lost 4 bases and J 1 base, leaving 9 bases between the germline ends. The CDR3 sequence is CASSTGQSYEQYF. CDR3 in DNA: TGCGCCAGCAGCACCGGACAGTCCTACGAGCAGTACTTC.

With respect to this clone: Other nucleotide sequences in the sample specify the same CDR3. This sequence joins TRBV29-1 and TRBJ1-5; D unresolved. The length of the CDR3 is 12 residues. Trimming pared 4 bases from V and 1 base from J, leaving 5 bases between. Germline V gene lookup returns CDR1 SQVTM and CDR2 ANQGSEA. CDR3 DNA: TGCAGCGTTGCTGACAGCAATCAGCCCCAGCATTTT. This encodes CSVADSNQPQHF.

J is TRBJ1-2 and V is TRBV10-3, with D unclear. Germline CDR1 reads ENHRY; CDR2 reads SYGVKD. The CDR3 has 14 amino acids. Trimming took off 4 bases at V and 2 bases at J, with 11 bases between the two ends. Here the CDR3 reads CAISGGEGNYGYTF. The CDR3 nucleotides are TGTGCCATCAGTGGTGGCGAGGGAAACTATGGCTACACCTTC.

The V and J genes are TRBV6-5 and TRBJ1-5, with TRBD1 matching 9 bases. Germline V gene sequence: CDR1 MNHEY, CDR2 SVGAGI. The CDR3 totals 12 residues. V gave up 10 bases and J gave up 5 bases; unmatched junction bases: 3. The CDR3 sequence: CATGQGYQPQHF. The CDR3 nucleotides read TGTGCCACGGGACAGGGTTATCAGCCCCAGCATTTT.

DNA of the CDR3: TGTGCCAGCAGCCCCTCAGGGGGAATGAGCAATCAGCCCCAGCATTTT. The encoded protein is CASSPSGGMSNQPQHF. This chain uses TRBV7-2 with TRBJ1-5, with TRBD1 matching 7 bases. Trimming at V came to 5 bases and at J to 1 base, leaving 8 bases not matched to a gene. CDR3 length: 16 residues. Germline V gives CDR1 SGHTA, CDR2 FQGNSA. The whole variable domain, filled in from reference TRBV7-2 and TRBJ1-5, reads GAGVSQSPSNKVTEKGKDVELRCDPISGHTALYWYRQSLGQGLEFLIYFQGNSAPDKSGLPSDRFSAERTGGSVSTLTIQRTQQEDSAVYLCASSPSGGMSNQPQHFGDGTRLSIL.

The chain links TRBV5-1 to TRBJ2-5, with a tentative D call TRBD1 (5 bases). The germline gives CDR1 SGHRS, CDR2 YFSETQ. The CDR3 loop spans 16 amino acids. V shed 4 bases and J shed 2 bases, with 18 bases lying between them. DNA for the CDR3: TGCGCCAGCAGCCGCCAATTCGACAGCCCTCAAGAGACCCAGTACTTC. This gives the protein CASSRQFDSPQETQYF.

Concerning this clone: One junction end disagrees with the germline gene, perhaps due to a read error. The CDR3 loop is CASSNRDLGYTF. CDR3 bases: TGTGCCAGCAGTAACCGGGACCTCGGCTACACCTTC. V usage is TRBV5-1 and J usage is TRBJ1-2; tentative D call: TRBD1 (5 bases). The CDR3 runs to 12 residues. The germline V gene encodes CDR1 SGHRS and CDR2 YFSETQ.

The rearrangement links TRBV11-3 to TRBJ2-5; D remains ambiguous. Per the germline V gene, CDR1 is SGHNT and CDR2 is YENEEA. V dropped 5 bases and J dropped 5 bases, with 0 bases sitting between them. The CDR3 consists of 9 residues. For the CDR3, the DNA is TGTGCCAGCAGCGAGACCCAGTACTTC. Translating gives CASSETQYF. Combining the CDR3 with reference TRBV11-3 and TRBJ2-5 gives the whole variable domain EAGVVQSPRYKIIEKKQPVAFWCNPISGHNTLYWYLQNLGQGPELLIRYENEEAVDDSQLPKDRFSAERLKGVDSTLKIQPAELGDSAVYLCASSETQYFGPGTRLLVL.

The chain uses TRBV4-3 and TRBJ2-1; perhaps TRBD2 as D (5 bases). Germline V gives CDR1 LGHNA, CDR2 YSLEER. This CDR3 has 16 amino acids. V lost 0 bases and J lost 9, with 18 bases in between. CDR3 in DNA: TGCGCCAGCAGCCAAGATCGACAAAAGCCACGGGGTGAGCAGTTCTTC. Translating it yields CASSQDRQKPRGEQFF.

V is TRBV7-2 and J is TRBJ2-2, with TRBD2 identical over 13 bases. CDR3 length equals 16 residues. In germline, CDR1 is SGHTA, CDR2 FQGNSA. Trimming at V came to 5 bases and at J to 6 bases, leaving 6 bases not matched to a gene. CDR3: CASSRGTSGVSGELFF. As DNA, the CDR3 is TGTGCCAGCAGCCGGGGGACTAGCGGGGTGTCCGGGGAGCTGTTTTTT.

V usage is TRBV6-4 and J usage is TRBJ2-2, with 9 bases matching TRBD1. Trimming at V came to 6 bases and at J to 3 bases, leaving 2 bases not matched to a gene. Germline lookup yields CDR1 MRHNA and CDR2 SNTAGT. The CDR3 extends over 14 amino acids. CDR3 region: CASRRTGDTGELFF. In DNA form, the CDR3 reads TGTGCCAGCAGAAGGACAGGGGACACCGGGGAGCTGTTTTTT.

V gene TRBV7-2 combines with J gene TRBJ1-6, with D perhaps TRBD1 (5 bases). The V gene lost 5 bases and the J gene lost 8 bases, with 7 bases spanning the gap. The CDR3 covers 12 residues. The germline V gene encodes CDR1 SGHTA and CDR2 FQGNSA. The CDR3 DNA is TGTGCCAGCAGCCCGGGACATTCACCCCTCCACTTT. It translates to CASSPGHSPLHF.

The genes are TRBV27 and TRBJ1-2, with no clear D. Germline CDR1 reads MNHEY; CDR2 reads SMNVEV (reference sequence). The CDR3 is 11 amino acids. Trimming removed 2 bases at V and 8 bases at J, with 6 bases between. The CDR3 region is CASSLGLGYTF. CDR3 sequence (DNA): TGTGCCAGCAGTTTAGGATTAGGCTACACCTTC.

The CDR3 coding sequence is TGTGCCAGTAGTATGGGGCTAAGGGGCTACGAGCAGTACTTC. It specifies CASSMGLRGYEQYF. This chain joins TRBV19 and TRBJ2-7, with D possibly TRBD1 on 5 matching bases. The V gene lost 3 bases and the J gene lost 3 bases, with 12 bases spanning the gap. In germline, CDR1 is LNHDA, CDR2 SQIVND (reference sequence). CDR3 length: 14 amino acids.